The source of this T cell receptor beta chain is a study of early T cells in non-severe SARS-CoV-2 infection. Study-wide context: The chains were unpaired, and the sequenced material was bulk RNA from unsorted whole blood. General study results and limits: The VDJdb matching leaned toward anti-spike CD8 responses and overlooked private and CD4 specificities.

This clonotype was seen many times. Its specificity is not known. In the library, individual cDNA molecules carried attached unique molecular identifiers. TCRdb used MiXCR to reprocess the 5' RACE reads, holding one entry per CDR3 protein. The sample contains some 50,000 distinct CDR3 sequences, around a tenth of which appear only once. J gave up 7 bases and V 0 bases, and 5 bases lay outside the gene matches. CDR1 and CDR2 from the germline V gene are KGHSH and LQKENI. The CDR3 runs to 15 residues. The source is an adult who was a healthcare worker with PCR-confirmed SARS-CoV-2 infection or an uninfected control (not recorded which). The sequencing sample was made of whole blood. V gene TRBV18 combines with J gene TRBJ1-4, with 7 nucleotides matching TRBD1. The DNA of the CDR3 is TGTGCCAGCTCACCACCGAGGGGGCAGGGTGAAAAACTGTTTTTT. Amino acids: CASSPPRGQGEKLFF.